A single sample gave rise to the 23 T cell receptor beta chains below, sequenced in a study of blood T cell repertoires in COVID-19. Generated by immunoSEQ multiplex PCR, the TCRdb table keeps only in-frame clones and is missing some. The repertoire holds more than 250,000 clones, with around 86% as singletons. Sequenced: peripheral blood. The receptors here all came from a woman between 50 and 59 years old with acute or convalescent COVID-19.

The V gene is TRBV5-1, the J gene TRBJ1-6, with 7 bases matching TRBD1. Trimming at V came to 3 bases and at J to 8 bases, leaving 2 bases not matched to a gene. The CDR3 covers 13 residues. Germline V CDR1 and CDR2: SGHRS, YFSETQ. CDR3 sequence reads: CASSWTGDSPLHF. Here the CDR3 DNA reads TGCGCCAGCAGCTGGACAGGCGATTCACCCCTCCACTTT.

This clone has only a few counts. The chain combines TRBV6-5 with TRBJ1-5; D might be TRBD1 (5 bases). Germline assignment: CDR1 MNHEY and CDR2 SVGAGI. The CDR3 is 15 amino acids. Trimming left V 5 bases short and J 6 bases short, with 17 bases between. The CDR3 spells CASSRSAGRSQPQHF. CDR3 nucleotides: TGTGCCAGCAGTCGCTCGGCGGGGCGCAGTCAGCCCCAGCATTTT.

The chain has TRBV18 and TRBJ2-1, with 9 bases lining up with TRBD1. Trimming cost V 5 bases and J 7 bases; bases outside gene matches: 9. The CDR3 has 15 amino acids. The germline CDR1 and CDR2 sequences are KGHSH and LQKENI. For the CDR3, the DNA is TGTGCCAGCTCAATAGGGGGACAGGGTGGAAATGAGCAGTTCTTC. Its protein product is CASSIGGQGGNEQFF. Full variable domain (missing parts from reference TRBV18 and TRBJ2-1): NAGVMQNPRHLVRRRGQEARLRCSPMKGHSHVYWYRQLPEEGLKFMVYLQKENIIDESGMPKERFSAEFPKEGPSILRIQQVVRGDSAAYFCASSIGGQGGNEQFFGPGTRLTVL.

The rearrangement links TRBV3-1 (or the pseudogene TRBV3-2) to TRBJ2-5; a possible D gene is TRBD1 (6 bases). Germline V lookup: CDR1 LGHDT, CDR2 YNNKEL (reference sequence). The CDR3 extends over 14 amino acids. The germline V and J ends were trimmed by 2 bases and 5 bases, with 12 bases remaining between them. As DNA, the CDR3 is TGTGCCAGCAGCCAAAACGGGCAGGGGGAGACCCAGTACTTC. Protein: CASSQNGQGETQYF.

CDR3 in amino acids: CASNPLVRGSTGELFF. The CDR3 nucleotides read TGTGCCAGCAACCCGCTAGTCCGGGGGAGCACCGGGGAGCTGTTTTTT. The V and J genes are TRBV7-8 and TRBJ2-2; D is possibly TRBD2 (6 bases). V was cut by 7 bases and J by 4 bases, with 19 bases left in between. The CDR3 spans 16 residues. The germline CDR1 and CDR2 sequences are SGHVS and FQNEAQ. Combining the CDR3 with reference TRBV7-8 and TRBJ2-2 gives the whole variable domain GAGVSQSPRYKVAKRGQDVALRCDPISGHVSLFWYQQALGQGPEFLTYFQNEAQLDKSGLPSDRFFAERPEGSVSTLKIQRTQQEDSAVYLCASNPLVRGSTGELFFGEGSRLTVL.

The chain carries TRBV6-6 and TRBJ2-3; the D gene is possibly TRBD2 (7 bases). This CDR3 contains 17 residues. Germline CDR1 is MNHNY and CDR2 is SVGAGI (reference sequence). With 5 bases removed from V and 2 bases from J, the gap between germline ends came to 20 bases. The CDR3 region is CASSPRGLGGYTDTQYF. The CDR3 nucleotides are TGTGCCAGCAGTCCCCGAGGACTAGGGGGTTACACAGATACGCAGTATTTT.

The chain couples TRBV6-5 to TRBJ2-2; 7 nucleotides agree with TRBD1. The CDR3 runs to 14 residues. Germline V gives CDR1 MNHEY, CDR2 SVGAGI. J was trimmed by 0 bases and V by 8 bases; bases with no gene match: 3. CDR3 nucleotide sequence: TGTGCCAGCGAAGGACAGGCGAACACCGGGGAGCTGTTTTTT. This encodes CASEGQANTGELFF.

V is TRBV5-1 and J is TRBJ2-7; TRBD2 matches 13 bases. The CDR3 covers 15 residues. V gave up 4 bases and J gave up 5 bases; unmatched junction bases: 6. Germline values: CDR1 SGHRS, CDR2 YFSETQ. The CDR3 protein is CASSTGLAGVHEQYF. The CDR3 coding sequence is TGCGCCAGCAGCACCGGACTAGCGGGAGTCCACGAGCAGTACTTC.

This sequence joins TRBV28 and TRBJ1-3; no clear D. Germline CDR1 is MDHEN and CDR2 is SYDVKM. The length of the CDR3 is 19 residues. With 5 bases removed from V and 0 bases from J, the gap between germline ends came to 23 bases. Here the CDR3 DNA reads TGTGCCAGCAGTCTCTTTTTGGCAGGAAAAATAAGCTCTGGAAACACCATATATTTT. It codes for CASSLFLAGKISSGNTIYF.

The chain links TRBV5-1 to TRBJ2-1; D call uncertain. V was trimmed by 4 bases and J by 10 bases, leaving 18 bases between them. CDR3 length equals 14 residues. Germline values: CDR1 SGHRS, CDR2 YFSETQ. In nucleotides, the CDR3 is TGCGCCAGCAGCCCAACCACCCTCTATAGCGAGCAGTTCTTC. Translating it yields CASSPTTLYSEQFF. The entire variable domain, with the rest obtained from reference TRBV5-1 and TRBJ2-1, is as follows: KAGVTQTPRYLIKTRGQQVTLSCSPISGHRSVSWYQQTPGQGLQFLFEYFSETQRNKGNFPGRFSGRQFSNSRSEMNVSTLELGDSALYLCASSPTTLYSEQFFGPGTRLTVL.

This clone was found a few times. CDR3 region: CASSGTGQNTEAFF. The DNA for the CDR3 is TGTGCCAGCAGCGGAACAGGGCAGAACACTGAAGCTTTCTTT. The gene calls are TRBV5-4 and TRBJ1-1; D is possibly TRBD1 (6 bases). The CDR3 contains 14 residues. Trimming took off 4 bases at V and 1 base at J, with 11 bases between the two ends. Germline V gene data show CDR1 as SGHNT and CDR2 as YYREEE (reference sequence).

The gene calls are TRBV2 and TRBJ2-1, with TRBD2 identical over 9 bases. V lost 1 base to trimming and J lost 7 bases; unmatched junction nucleotides: 5. The CDR3 has 15 residues. Germline lookup yields CDR1 SNHLY and CDR2 FYNNEI. CDR3 nucleotides: TGTGCCAGCAGTGAAGTTAGCGGGGGAGCGAATGAGCAGTTCTTC. This encodes CASSEVSGGANEQFF.

This chain connects TRBV30 to TRBJ1-4; the D gene is possibly TRBD1 (5 bases). Between the trimmed V and J ends, which lost 6 bases and 4 bases, there was a span of 12 bases. This CDR3 comprises 13 residues. Germline values: CDR1 GTSNPN, CDR2 SVGIG (reference sequence). The DNA for the CDR3 is TGTGCCTGCCCCAGGGATAATAATGAAAAACTGTTTTTT. It translates to CACPRDNNEKLFF.

The rearrangement links TRBV7-3 to TRBJ1-2; 9 positions agree with TRBD1. Germline V lookup: CDR1 SGHTA, CDR2 FQGTGA. The CDR3 length is 13 residues. V was clipped by 5 bases and J by 6 bases; unmatched bases: 4. The DNA of the CDR3 is TGTGCCAGCAGCACCCGGACAGGGGATGGCTACACCTTC. Amino acids: CASSTRTGDGYTF.

The V call is TRBV11-2, the J call TRBJ2-1; TRBD1 is a possible D gene (6 bases). Germline assignment: CDR1 SGHAT and CDR2 FQNNGV. The V end lost 4 bases, the J end lost 0 bases, and 13 bases lay between the germline ends. This CDR3 comprises 16 residues. Here the CDR3 reads CASSSVGASSYNEQFF. In nucleotides, the CDR3 is TGTGCCAGCAGCTCGGTGGGGGCGAGCTCCTACAATGAGCAGTTCTTC.

This clone was detected only once. The chain has TRBV3-1 (or the pseudogene TRBV3-2) and TRBJ1-5; D remains unclear. Germline CDR1 and CDR2: LGHDT and YNNKEL (reference sequence). Trimming removed 2 bases from V and 5 bases from J, with 7 bases in between. This CDR3 contains 13 residues. CDR3 DNA sequence: TGTGCCAGCAGCCAATTCGTCGATCAGCCCCAGCATTTT. Protein sequence: CASSQFVDQPQHF.

This chain uses TRBV20-1 with TRBJ2-7; 7 bases fit TRBD1. The V segment lost 3 bases and the J segment 1 base; nucleotides outside the gene matches: 3. The germline gives CDR1 DFQATT, CDR2 SNEGSKA (reference sequence). The CDR3 loop spans 13 amino acids. DNA for the CDR3: TGCAGTGCTAGTGACAGGGTTTCCTACGAGCAGTACTTC. Protein sequence: CSASDRVSYEQYF.

The rearrangement links TRBV7-9 to TRBJ1-1, with 7 bases fitting TRBD1. V was pared by 6 bases and J by 7 bases, with 11 bases of the junction left unmatched. Germline CDR1 and CDR2: SEHNR and FQNEAQ (reference sequence). This CDR3 spans 14 amino acids. Here the CDR3 DNA reads TGTGCCAGCAGTTCAGACAGGGTGGTTATTGAAGCTTTCTTT. Amino acids: CASSSDRVVIEAFF.

This clone has just one count. This chain joins TRBV6-4 and TRBJ1-1; 8 bases fit TRBD1. V dropped 2 bases and J dropped 4; count of bases not matched to a gene: 3. Germline V lookup: CDR1 MRHNA, CDR2 SNTAGT. This CDR3 comprises 14 residues. The CDR3 DNA is TGTGCCAGCAGTGACACCGACAGGGGCACTGAAGCTTTCTTT. The encoded protein is CASSDTDRGTEAFF.

The V gene is TRBV18, the J gene TRBJ2-1; D may be TRBD1 (6 bases). Germline loops: CDR1 KGHSH, CDR2 LQKENI. V lost 2 bases and J lost 1, with 18 bases in between. The CDR3 totals 18 residues. The CDR3 DNA reads as TGTGCCAGCTCACCAATCCTAACAGGGAGTAATTCCTACAATGAGCAGTTCTTC. Translating it yields CASSPILTGSNSYNEQFF.

This clone was detected only once. V usage is TRBV28 and J usage is TRBJ2-7, with 7 positions matching TRBD2. Germline lookup yields CDR1 MDHEN and CDR2 SYDVKM. This CDR3 has 15 amino acids. Losses at the gene ends were 2 bases for V and 5 bases for J; bases not matched to a gene: 9. Here the CDR3 reads CASSLAGVMVHEQYF. CDR3 nucleotides: TGTGCCAGCAGTTTAGCGGGAGTCATGGTTCACGAGCAGTACTTC.

The chain links TRBV3-1 (or the pseudogene TRBV3-2) to TRBJ2-2; no firm D call. This CDR3 region has 11 residues. Between the trimmed V and J ends, which lost 2 bases and 7 bases, there was a span of 2 bases. Germline V gives CDR1 LGHDT, CDR2 YNNKEL (reference sequence). DNA for the CDR3: TGTGCCAGCAGCCAACACGGGGAGCTGTTTTTT. Encoded protein: CASSQHGELFF.

V gene TRBV30 combines with J gene TRBJ2-7; 7 nucleotides align to TRBD1. The CDR3 has 14 residues. Germline-derived CDR1 and CDR2 are GTSNPN and SVGIG (reference sequence). V was clipped by 1 base and J by 0 bases; unmatched bases: 3. CDR3 nucleotides: TGTGCCTGGAGTGCAGGGGGAAACTCCTACGAGCAGTACTTC. This codes for CAWSAGGNSYEQYF.